The 29 T cell receptor beta chains reported below all come from one sample, sequenced in a study of blood T cell repertoires in COVID-19. This table comes from immunoSEQ multiplex PCR, and its TCRdb copy is limited to in-frame clones, with some not included. The profile shows fewer than 250,000 clones, around nine tenths of them singletons. Sequencing was done on a sample of peripheral blood. The receptors stem from a woman aged 60 to 75 with acute or convalescent COVID-19.

The chain recombines TRBV5-1 with TRBJ2-7, with D possibly matching TRBD2 (5 bases). The germline V gene has CDR1 SGHRS and CDR2 YFSETQ. The V end was cut by 1 base, the J end by 7 bases, with 12 bases between. CDR3 length: 13 amino acids. The CDR3 nucleotides are TGCGCCAGCAGCTTGAAAGAACTAGGGGAGCAGTACTTC. This sequence encodes CASSLKELGEQYF.

This chain connects TRBV6-6 to TRBJ2-7, with 12 bases aligning to TRBD2. The V gene's germline CDR1 is MNHNY and CDR2 SVGAGI (reference sequence). There are 16 residues in the CDR3. Losses at the gene ends were 6 bases for V and 5 bases for J; bases not matched to a gene: 11. CDR3 sequence (DNA): TGTGCCAGCAGGGAAAGGATGACTAGCGGGAGCGACGAGCAGTACTTC. Protein sequence: CASRERMTSGSDEQYF.

The V and J genes are TRBV11-3 and TRBJ2-1, with 7 bases matching TRBD2. CDR1 is SGHNT and CDR2 is YENEEA in the germline V gene. The V segment lost 5 bases and the J segment 13 bases; nucleotides outside the gene matches: 8. This CDR3 has 12 amino acids. The CDR3 protein is CASSPGRENQFF. The CDR3, as DNA: TGTGCCAGCAGCCCCGGGCGGGAGAACCAGTTCTTC. The full variable domain, with the rest looked up from reference TRBV11-3 and TRBJ2-1, is EAGVVQSPRYKIIEKKQPVAFWCNPISGHNTLYWYLQNLGQGPELLIRYENEEAVDDSQLPKDRFSAERLKGVDSTLKIQPAELGDSAVYLCASSPGRENQFFGPGTRLTVL.

The rearrangement uses TRBV5-4 and TRBJ1-2; perhaps TRBD1 as D (5 bases). V gave up 0 bases and J gave up 6 bases, with 12 bases separating them. CDR3 length equals 14 residues. The germline gives CDR1 SGHNT, CDR2 YYREEE (reference sequence). DNA for the CDR3: TGTGCCAGCAGCTTGGTGGGCAGGGTTAATGGCTACACCTTC. Its protein is CASSLVGRVNGYTF.

V gene TRBV18 combines with J gene TRBJ1-4; D not certain. CDR1 is KGHSH and CDR2 is LQKENI in the germline V gene. CDR3 length equals 13 residues. V lost 3 bases, J lost 6 bases, and 8 bases lay in between. The CDR3 DNA follows: TGTGCCAGCTCACCTAACCGCGATGAAAAACTGTTTTTT. Residues: CASSPNRDEKLFF.

This chain joins TRBV7-9 and TRBJ1-1; D may be TRBD1 (5 bases). There are 14 residues in the CDR3. Germline V lookup: CDR1 SEHNR, CDR2 FQNEAQ (reference sequence). Trimming cost V 5 bases and J 2 bases, with 12 bases left between them. CDR3 sequence reads: CASSPRGGNTEAFF. The CDR3 nucleotides read TGTGCCAGCAGCCCCCGGGGGGGAAACACTGAAGCTTTCTTT.

V and J are TRBV6-2 or TRBV6-3 and TRBJ2-7; 9 bases are shared with TRBD1. The germline gives CDR1 MNHEY, CDR2 SVGEGT. CDR3 length: 14 residues. J lost 2 bases, V lost 5 bases, and 4 bases had no gene match. The CDR3 protein is CASSPGQGTYEQYF. The CDR3 nucleotides read TGTGCCAGCAGTCCGGGACAGGGAACCTACGAGCAGTACTTC.

The V and J genes are TRBV18 and TRBJ2-1; D gene unclear. Germline V gene lookup returns CDR1 KGHSH and CDR2 LQKENI. The CDR3 extends over 14 amino acids. V lost 1 base and J lost 4, with 8 bases in between. CDR3 protein: CASSPRLEYNEQFF. In DNA form, the CDR3 reads TGTGCCAGCTCACCACGGCTAGAGTACAATGAGCAGTTCTTC.

The V call is TRBV9, the J call TRBJ1-1; D is perhaps TRBD1 (6 bases). Germline CDR1 SGDLS, CDR2 YYNGEE. There are 13 residues in the CDR3. Trimming stripped 0 bases from V and 9 bases from J, with 12 bases between. CDR3 sequence reads: CASSVATGSQAFF. CDR3 DNA: TGTGCCAGCAGCGTAGCTACAGGGTCTCAAGCTTTCTTT.

The chain couples TRBV30 to TRBJ2-7, with D possibly being TRBD1 (5 bases). In germline, CDR1 is GTSNPN, CDR2 SVGIG (reference sequence). The CDR3 sequence is 13 residues long. Trimming took off 1 base at V and 2 bases at J, with 9 bases between the two ends. CDR3 protein: CAWSARRAYEQYF. For the CDR3, the DNA is TGTGCCTGGAGTGCGCGCAGGGCCTACGAGCAGTACTTC.

The chain carries TRBV3-1 (or the pseudogene TRBV3-2) and TRBJ2-7; D remains unclear. Germline CDR1 and CDR2: LGHDT and YNNKEL (reference sequence). V lost 2 bases, J lost 0 bases, and 8 bases lay in between. The CDR3 length is 14 residues. The CDR3 loop is CASSQRLDSYEQYF. CDR3 bases: TGTGCCAGCAGCCAACGACTCGACTCCTACGAGCAGTACTTC.

This clone has a handful of counts. V usage is TRBV7-2 and J usage is TRBJ2-7; 7 bases are a match to TRBD2. CDR1 is SGHTA and CDR2 is FQGNSA in the germline V gene. The CDR3 has 14 residues. Trimming removed 5 bases from V and 7 bases from J; junction bases left unmatched: 11. The CDR3 sequence: CASSPSGNREEQYF. Here the CDR3 DNA reads TGTGCCAGCAGCCCCAGCGGGAACCGGGAAGAGCAGTACTTC.

The chain joins TRBV27 to TRBJ1-6; perhaps TRBD1 as D (5 bases). Germline V gene data show CDR1 as MNHEY and CDR2 as SMNVEV (reference sequence). V shed 4 bases and J shed 0 bases, with 19 bases lying between them. The CDR3 has 19 residues. The CDR3: CASSYRQLYTSSYNSPLHF. CDR3 DNA sequence: TGTGCCAGCAGTTACAGACAGCTCTACACCAGCTCCTATAATTCACCCCTCCACTTT.

The chain is built from TRBV19 and TRBJ2-2, with a weak D call TRBD1 (5 bases). Trimming removed 4 bases from V and 3 bases from J, with 18 bases in between. The CDR3 runs to 17 residues. Germline V gene sequence: CDR1 LNHDA, CDR2 SQIVND (reference sequence). CDR3 region: CASSKVRASGDTGELFF. In DNA form, the CDR3 reads TGTGCCAGTAGTAAGGTCAGGGCTAGTGGGGACACCGGGGAGCTGTTTTTT.

The chain's CDR3 is CASSPGQGFPTEAFF. CDR3 DNA sequence: TGTGCCAGCAGCCCCGGACAGGGCTTCCCCACTGAAGCTTTCTTT. This chain connects TRBV11-3 to TRBJ1-1; 8 bases are a match to TRBD1. The CDR3 totals 15 residues. Per germline, CDR1 SGHNT and CDR2 YENEEA. Trimming at V came to 5 bases and at J to 4 bases, leaving 9 bases not matched to a gene.

This chain connects TRBV5-1 to TRBJ2-2, with D possibly being TRBD2 (5 bases). Deletions cut 0 bases from V and 0 bases from J, with 9 bases between. Germline CDR1 is SGHRS and CDR2 is YFSETQ. CDR3 length: 16 amino acids. CDR3 amino acids: CASSLVGGSNTGELFF. In nucleotides, the CDR3 is TGCGCCAGCAGCTTGGTAGGCGGGTCGAACACCGGGGAGCTGTTTTTT.

The chain links TRBV5-1 to TRBJ2-3, with D unresolved. Germline CDR1 reads SGHRS; CDR2 reads YFSETQ. There are 12 residues in the CDR3. Trimming shortened V by 4 bases and J by 2 bases, and 5 bases separated the two germline ends. The CDR3 DNA reads as TGCGCCAGCAGCATTCACACAGATACGCAGTATTTT. Translated: CASSIHTDTQYF.

On this clone: Other DNA sequences of this sample code for an identical CDR3. This chain joins TRBV7-2 and TRBJ2-5; 9 bases agree with TRBD1. The CDR3 runs to 14 residues. Germline CDR1 reads SGHTA; CDR2 reads FQGNSA. Trimming removed 5 bases from V and 5 bases from J; junction bases left unmatched: 6. CDR3 sequence (DNA): TGTGCCAGCAGCCTGACAGGGGGAGGGGAGACCCAGTACTTC. It encodes CASSLTGGGETQYF. The whole variable domain, filled in from reference TRBV7-2 and TRBJ2-5, reads GAGVSQSPSNKVTEKGKDVELRCDPISGHTALYWYRQSLGQGLEFLIYFQGNSAPDKSGLPSDRFSAERTGGSVSTLTIQRTQQEDSAVYLCASSLTGGGETQYFGPGTRLLVL.

The chain carries TRBV4-3 and TRBJ1-3, with D hard to call. The CDR3 has 15 amino acids. V was cut by 0 bases and J by 2 bases, with 8 bases left in between. Germline-derived CDR1 and CDR2 are LGHNA and YSLEER. The CDR3 reads CASSQDPNTGNTIYF. CDR3 DNA sequence: TGCGCCAGCAGCCAAGACCCCAACACTGGAAACACCATATATTTT.

The rearrangement links TRBV29-1 to TRBJ1-4, with 8 bases fitting TRBD1. Looked up from germline, CDR1 is SQVTM and CDR2 is ANQGSEA. CDR3 length: 15 amino acids. After removal of 3 bases from V and 3 bases from J, the junction contained 6 bases not matched to a gene. DNA of the CDR3: TGCAGCGTTGAGGACAGGGCGGCGGCTAATGAAAAACTGTTTTTT. The encoded protein is CSVEDRAAANEKLFF. Drawing the rest from reference TRBV29-1 and TRBJ1-4, the complete variable domain is SAVISQKPSRDICQRGTSLTIQCQVDSQVTMMFWYRQQPGQSLTLIATANQGSEATYESGFVIDKFPISRPNLTFSTLTVSNMSPEDSSIYLCSVEDRAAANEKLFFGSGTQLSVL.

This clone was found a few times. The chain links TRBV10-1 to TRBJ2-2; 9 positions match TRBD1. The CDR3 totals 14 residues. Trimming at V came to 6 bases and at J to 4 bases, leaving 3 bases not matched to a gene. Germline V gene data show CDR1 as WNHNN and CDR2 as SYGVQD (reference sequence). As DNA, the CDR3 is TGCGCCAGCAGCGGACAGGGGCGCACCGGGGAGCTGTTTTTT. This encodes CASSGQGRTGELFF.

This clone has just one count. The chain joins TRBV7-9 to TRBJ1-4, with D perhaps TRBD1 (6 bases). The CDR3 is 16 amino acids. V was trimmed by 5 bases and J by 4 bases, leaving 17 bases between them. Per the germline V gene, CDR1 is SEHNR and CDR2 is FQNEAQ (reference sequence). The CDR3 sequence: CASSHTQQGVNEKLFF. For the CDR3, the DNA is TGTGCCAGCAGCCATACTCAACAGGGAGTTAATGAAAAACTGTTTTTT. Combining the CDR3 with reference TRBV7-9 and TRBJ1-4 gives the whole variable domain DTGVSQNPRHKITKRGQNVTFRCDPISEHNRLYWYRQTLGQGPEFLTYFQNEAQLEKSRLLSDRFSAERPKGSFSTLEIQRTEQGDSAMYLCASSHTQQGVNEKLFFGSGTQLSVL.

The chain uses TRBV4-3 and TRBJ2-1; TRBD2 agrees at 13 bases. The CDR3 is made up of 19 amino acids. Germline trimming cut 4 bases from V and 9 bases from J; bases unmatched to any gene: 18. CDR1 LGHNA and CDR2 YSLEER come from the germline V gene. CDR3 DNA sequence: TGCGCCAGCAGCCCTACTGGGACTAGCGGGGCCGCTGGGGTCGGTGAGCAGTTCTTC. Translated: CASSPTGTSGAAGVGEQFF.

This clone has more than one count but fewer than ten. The gene calls are TRBV7-2 and TRBJ2-1; TRBD2 aligns across 9 bases. Losses at the gene ends were 0 bases for V and 6 bases for J; bases not matched to a gene: 6. The germline CDR1 and CDR2 sequences are SGHTA and FQGNSA. The CDR3 totals 16 residues. Written as DNA, the CDR3 is TGTGCCAGCAGCTTAGCGCAAGCGGGAGGACGCAATGAGCAGTTCTTC. This sequence encodes CASSLAQAGGRNEQFF.

This chain connects TRBV7-2 to TRBJ1-5, with TRBD1 identical over 7 bases. V trimming: 5 bases; J trimming: 7 bases; junction bases outside the gene matches: 5. Germline V CDR1 and CDR2: SGHTA, FQGNSA. CDR3 length: 13 residues. The CDR3 region has the DNA TGTGCCAGCAGCCTGGCAGGGGGGCAGCCCCAGCATTTT. This translates into CASSLAGGQPQHF.

This chain connects TRBV4-2 to TRBJ2-7, with 9 bases that match TRBD1. Trimming removed 4 bases from V and 1 base from J; junction bases left unmatched: 5. Germline V gene lookup returns CDR1 LGHNA and CDR2 YNFKEQ. This CDR3 is built from 15 residues. The CDR3 reads CASSRTGERSYEQYF. The CDR3 DNA reads TGTGCCAGCAGCCGGACAGGGGAAAGGTCCTACGAGCAGTACTTC.

V is TRBV7-9 and J is TRBJ1-1, with D perhaps matching TRBD1 (5 bases). The V gene lost 5 bases and the J gene lost 5 bases, with 18 bases spanning the gap. The length of the CDR3 is 15 residues. Looked up from germline, CDR1 is SEHNR and CDR2 is FQNEAQ (reference sequence). CDR3 DNA: TGTGCCAGCAGCCCCTTCGACTGGGGGGAAACTGAAGCTTTCTTT. It is translated as CASSPFDWGETEAFF.

The CDR3 loop reads CASSLGRAGDTQYF. CDR3 nucleotides: TGTGCCAGCAGCTTAGGTCGAGCGGGAGATACGCAGTATTTT. V is TRBV7-2 and J is TRBJ2-3; weak D call: TRBD2 (6 bases). V lost 1 base, J lost 5 bases, and 10 bases lay in between. Germline V gene sequence: CDR1 SGHTA, CDR2 FQGNSA. The CDR3 length is 14 residues.

The chain carries TRBV30 and TRBJ1-2, with a tentative D call TRBD1 (6 bases). Germline V gives CDR1 GTSNPN, CDR2 SVGIG (reference sequence). Trimming removed 4 bases from V and 2 bases from J, with 23 bases in between. The CDR3 totals 17 residues. The chain's CDR3 is CAWNLGHRDEGNYGYTF. The CDR3 nucleotides are TGTGCCTGGAACCTAGGTCACAGGGATGAGGGCAACTATGGCTACACCTTC.